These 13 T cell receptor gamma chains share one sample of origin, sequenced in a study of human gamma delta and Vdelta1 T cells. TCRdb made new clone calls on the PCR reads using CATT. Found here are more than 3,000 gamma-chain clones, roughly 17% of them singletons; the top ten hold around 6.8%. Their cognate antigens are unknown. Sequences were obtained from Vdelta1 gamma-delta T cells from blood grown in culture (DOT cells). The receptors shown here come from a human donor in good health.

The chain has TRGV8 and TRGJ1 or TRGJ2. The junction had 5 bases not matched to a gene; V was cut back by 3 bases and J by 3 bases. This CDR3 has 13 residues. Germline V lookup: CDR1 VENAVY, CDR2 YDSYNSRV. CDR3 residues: CATWDGFYYKKLF. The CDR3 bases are TGTGCCACCTGGGATGGTTTTTATTATAAGAAACTCTTT.

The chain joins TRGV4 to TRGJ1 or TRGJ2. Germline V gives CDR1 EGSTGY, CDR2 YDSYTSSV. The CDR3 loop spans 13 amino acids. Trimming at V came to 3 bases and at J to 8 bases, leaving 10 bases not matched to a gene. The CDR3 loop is CATWDFRMDKKLF. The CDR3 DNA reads TGTGCCACCTGGGATTTCCGTATGGATAAGAAACTCTTT.

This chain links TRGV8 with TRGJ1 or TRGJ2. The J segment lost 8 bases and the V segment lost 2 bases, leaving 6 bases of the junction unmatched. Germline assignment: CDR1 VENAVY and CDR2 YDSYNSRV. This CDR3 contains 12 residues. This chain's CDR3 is CATWDKRNKKLF. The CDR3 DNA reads TGTGCCACCTGGGATAAGCGGAATAAGAAACTCTTT.

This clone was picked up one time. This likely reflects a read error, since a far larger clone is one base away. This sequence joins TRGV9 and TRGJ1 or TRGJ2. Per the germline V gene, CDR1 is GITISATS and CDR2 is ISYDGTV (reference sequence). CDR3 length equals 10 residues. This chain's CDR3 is CALGEVKKLF. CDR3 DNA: TGTGCCTTGGGGGAGGTGAAGAAACTCTTT.

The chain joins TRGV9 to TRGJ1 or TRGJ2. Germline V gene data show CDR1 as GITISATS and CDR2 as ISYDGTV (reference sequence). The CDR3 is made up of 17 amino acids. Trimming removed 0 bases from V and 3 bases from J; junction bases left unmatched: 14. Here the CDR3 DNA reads TGTGCCTTGTGGGAGGTGGAAGTGGATCTCTCTTATTATAAGAAACTCTTT. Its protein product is CALWEVEVDLSYYKKLF.

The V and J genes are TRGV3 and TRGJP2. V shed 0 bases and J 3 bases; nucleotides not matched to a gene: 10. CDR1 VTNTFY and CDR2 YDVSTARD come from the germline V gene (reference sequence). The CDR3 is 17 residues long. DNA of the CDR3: TGTGCCACCTGGGACAGGCCCTTTATGGGTAGTGATTGGATCAAGACGTTT. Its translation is CATWDRPFMGSDWIKTF.

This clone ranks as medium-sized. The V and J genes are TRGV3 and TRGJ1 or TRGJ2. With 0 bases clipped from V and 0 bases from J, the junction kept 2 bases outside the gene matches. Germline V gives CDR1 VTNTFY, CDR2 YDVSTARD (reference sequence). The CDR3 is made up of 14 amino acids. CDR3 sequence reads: CATWDRRNYYKKLF. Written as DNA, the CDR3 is TGTGCCACCTGGGACAGGCGGAATTATTATAAGAAACTCTTT.

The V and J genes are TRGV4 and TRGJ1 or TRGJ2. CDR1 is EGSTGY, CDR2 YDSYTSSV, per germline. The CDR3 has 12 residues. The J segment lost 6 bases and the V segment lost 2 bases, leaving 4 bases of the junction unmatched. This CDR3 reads CATWDVSYKKLF. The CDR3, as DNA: TGTGCCACCTGGGATGTCTCTTATAAGAAACTCTTT.

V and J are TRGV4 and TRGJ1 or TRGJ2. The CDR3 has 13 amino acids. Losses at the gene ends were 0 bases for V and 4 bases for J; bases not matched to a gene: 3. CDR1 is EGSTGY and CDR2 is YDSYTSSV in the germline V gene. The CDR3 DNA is TGTGCCACCTGGGATGGGCAATATTATAAGAAACTCTTT. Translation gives CATWDGQYYKKLF.

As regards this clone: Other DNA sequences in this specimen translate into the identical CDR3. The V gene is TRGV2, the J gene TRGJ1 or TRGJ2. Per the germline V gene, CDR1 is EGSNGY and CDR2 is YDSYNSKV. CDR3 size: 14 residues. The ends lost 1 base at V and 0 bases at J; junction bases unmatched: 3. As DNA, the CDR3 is TGTGCCACCTGGGACGGTTCGAATTATTATAAGAAACTCTTT. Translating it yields CATWDGSNYYKKLF.

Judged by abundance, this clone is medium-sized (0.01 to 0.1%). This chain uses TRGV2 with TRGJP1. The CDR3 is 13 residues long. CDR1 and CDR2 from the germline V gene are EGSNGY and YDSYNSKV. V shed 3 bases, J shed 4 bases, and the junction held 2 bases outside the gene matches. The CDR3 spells CATWDNTGWFKIF. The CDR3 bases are TGTGCCACCTGGGACAACACTGGTTGGTTCAAGATATTT.

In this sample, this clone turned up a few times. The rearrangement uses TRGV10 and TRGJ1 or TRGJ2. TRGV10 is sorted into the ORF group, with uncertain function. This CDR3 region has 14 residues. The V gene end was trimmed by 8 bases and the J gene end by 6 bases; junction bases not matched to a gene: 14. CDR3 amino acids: CAAWKFGGGYKKLF. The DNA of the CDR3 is TGTGCTGCGTGGAAATTTGGGGGGGGTTATAAGAAACTCTTT.

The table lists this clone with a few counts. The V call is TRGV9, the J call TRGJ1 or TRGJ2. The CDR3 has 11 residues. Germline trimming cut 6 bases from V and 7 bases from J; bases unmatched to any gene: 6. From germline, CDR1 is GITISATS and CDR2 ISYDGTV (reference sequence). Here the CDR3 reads CALWSGYKKLF. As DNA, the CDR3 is TGTGCCTTGTGGTCGGGATATAAGAAACTCTTT.